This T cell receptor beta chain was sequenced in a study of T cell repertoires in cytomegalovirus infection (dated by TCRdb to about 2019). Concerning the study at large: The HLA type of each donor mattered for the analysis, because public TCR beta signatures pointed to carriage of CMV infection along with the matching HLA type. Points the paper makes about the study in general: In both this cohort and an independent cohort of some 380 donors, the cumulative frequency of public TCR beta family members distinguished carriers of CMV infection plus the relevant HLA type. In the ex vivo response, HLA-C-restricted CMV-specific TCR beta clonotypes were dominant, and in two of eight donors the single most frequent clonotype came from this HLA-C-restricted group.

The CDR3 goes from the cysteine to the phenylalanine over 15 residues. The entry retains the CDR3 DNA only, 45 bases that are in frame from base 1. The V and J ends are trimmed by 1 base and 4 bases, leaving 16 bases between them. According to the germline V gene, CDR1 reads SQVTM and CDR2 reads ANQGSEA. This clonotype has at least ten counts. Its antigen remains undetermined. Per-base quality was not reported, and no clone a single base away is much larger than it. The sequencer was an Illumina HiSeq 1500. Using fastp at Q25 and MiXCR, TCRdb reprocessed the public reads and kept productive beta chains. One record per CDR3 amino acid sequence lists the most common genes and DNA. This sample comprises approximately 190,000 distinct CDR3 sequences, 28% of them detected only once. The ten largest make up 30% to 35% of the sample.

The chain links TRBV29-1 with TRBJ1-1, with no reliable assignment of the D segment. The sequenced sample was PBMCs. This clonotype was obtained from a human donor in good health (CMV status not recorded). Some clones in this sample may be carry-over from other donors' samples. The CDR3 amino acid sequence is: CSVEGASGLTTEAFF. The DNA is TGCAGCGTTGAAGGGGCATCCGGGCTGACCACTGAAGCTTTCTTT. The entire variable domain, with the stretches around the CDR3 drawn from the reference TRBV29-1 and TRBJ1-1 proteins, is SAVISQKPSRDICQRGTSLTIQCQVDSQVTMMFWYRQQPGQSLTLIATANQGSEATYESGFVIDKFPISRPNLTFSTLTVSNMSPEDSSIYLCSVEGASGLTTEAFFGQGTRLTVV.